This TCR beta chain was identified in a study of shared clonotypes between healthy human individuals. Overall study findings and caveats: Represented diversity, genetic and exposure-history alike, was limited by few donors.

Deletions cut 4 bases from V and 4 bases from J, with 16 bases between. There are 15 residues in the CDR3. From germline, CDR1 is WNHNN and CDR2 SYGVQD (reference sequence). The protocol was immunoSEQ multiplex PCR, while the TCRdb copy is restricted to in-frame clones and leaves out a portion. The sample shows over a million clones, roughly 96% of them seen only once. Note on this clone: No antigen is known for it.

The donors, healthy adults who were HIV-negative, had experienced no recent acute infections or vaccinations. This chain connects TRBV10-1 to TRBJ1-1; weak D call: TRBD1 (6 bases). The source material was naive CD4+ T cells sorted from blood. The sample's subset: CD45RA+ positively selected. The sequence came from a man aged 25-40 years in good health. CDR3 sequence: CASSAETGRGTEAFF. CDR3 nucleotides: TGCGCCAGCAGTGCAGAGACAGGCCGTGGCACTGAAGCTTTCTTT.